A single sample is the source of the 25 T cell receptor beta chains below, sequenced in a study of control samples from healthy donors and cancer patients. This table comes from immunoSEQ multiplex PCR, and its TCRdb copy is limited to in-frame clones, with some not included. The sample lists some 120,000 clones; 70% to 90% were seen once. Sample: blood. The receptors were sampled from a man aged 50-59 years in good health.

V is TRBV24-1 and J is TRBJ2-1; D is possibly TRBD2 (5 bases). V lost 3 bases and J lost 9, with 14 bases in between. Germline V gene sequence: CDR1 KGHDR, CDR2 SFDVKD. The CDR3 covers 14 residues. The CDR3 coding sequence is TGTGCCACCAGTGATCCCCAGGCGGGTATTGAGCAGTTCTTC. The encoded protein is CATSDPQAGIEQFF.

The CDR3 DNA is TGTGCCAGCTCACCAAAACCCCAGGGCAACTATGGCTACACCTTC. Protein sequence: CASSPKPQGNYGYTF. The gene calls are TRBV18 and TRBJ1-2; D is perhaps TRBD1 (5 bases). V gave up 2 bases and J gave up 2 bases, with 12 bases separating them. Germline loops: CDR1 KGHSH, CDR2 LQKENI. This CDR3 spans 15 amino acids.

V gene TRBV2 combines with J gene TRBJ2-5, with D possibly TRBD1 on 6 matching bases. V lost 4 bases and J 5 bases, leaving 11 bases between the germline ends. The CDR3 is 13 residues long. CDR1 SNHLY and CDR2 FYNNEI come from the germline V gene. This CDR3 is CASSVGGWETQYF. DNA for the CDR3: TGTGCCAGCAGTGTTGGGGGCTGGGAGACCCAGTACTTC.

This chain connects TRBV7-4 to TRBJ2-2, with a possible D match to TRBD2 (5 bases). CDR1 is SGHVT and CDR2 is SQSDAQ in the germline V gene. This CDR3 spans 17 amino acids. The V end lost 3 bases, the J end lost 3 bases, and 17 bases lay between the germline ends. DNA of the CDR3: TGTGCCAGCAGCTTTTGGTCTGGGAAGAGGGACACCGGGGAGCTGTTTTTT. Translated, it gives CASSFWSGKRDTGELFF.

The CDR3 region has the DNA TGTGCCTGGATGCCGACTAGCGGGGGGCGAAATGAGCAGTTCTTC. It translates to CAWMPTSGGRNEQFF. This sequence joins TRBV30 and TRBJ2-1; 13 nucleotides line up with TRBD2. The CDR3 consists of 15 residues. Germline V gives CDR1 GTSNPN, CDR2 SVGIG (reference sequence). The V gene end was trimmed by 4 bases and the J gene end by 7 bases; junction bases not matched to a gene: 7.

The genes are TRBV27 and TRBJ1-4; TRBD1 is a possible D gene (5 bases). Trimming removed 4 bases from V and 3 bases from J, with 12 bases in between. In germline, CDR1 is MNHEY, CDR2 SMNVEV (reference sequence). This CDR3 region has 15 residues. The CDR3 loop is CASSSAGRPNEKLFF. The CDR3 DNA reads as TGTGCCAGCAGTTCCGCGGGACGCCCTAATGAAAAACTGTTTTTT.

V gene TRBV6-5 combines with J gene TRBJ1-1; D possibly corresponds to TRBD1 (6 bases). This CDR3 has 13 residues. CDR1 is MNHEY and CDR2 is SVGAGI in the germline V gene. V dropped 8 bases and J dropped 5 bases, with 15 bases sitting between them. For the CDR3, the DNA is TGTGCCAGCCATCGAGGGGGAGGGACTGAAGCTTTCTTT. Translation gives CASHRGGGTEAFF.

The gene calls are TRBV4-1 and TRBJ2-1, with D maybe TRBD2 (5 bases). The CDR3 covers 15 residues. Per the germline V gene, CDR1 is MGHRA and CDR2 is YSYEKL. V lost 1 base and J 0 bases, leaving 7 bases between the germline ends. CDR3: CASSQGGNSYNEQFF. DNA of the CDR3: TGCGCCAGCAGCCAAGGAGGGAACTCCTACAATGAGCAGTTCTTC.

DNA of the CDR3: TGTGCCAGCACCACGACTAGCGAGAGTCAGCAGTTCTTC. Encoded protein: CASTTTSESQQFF. The chain carries TRBV3-1 (or the pseudogene TRBV3-2) and TRBJ2-1; the match to TRBD2 covers 8 bases. Unmatched junction bases numbered 10, after V lost 7 bases and J lost 11 bases. The germline V gene encodes CDR1 LGHDT and CDR2 YNNKEL (reference sequence). This CDR3 region has 13 residues.

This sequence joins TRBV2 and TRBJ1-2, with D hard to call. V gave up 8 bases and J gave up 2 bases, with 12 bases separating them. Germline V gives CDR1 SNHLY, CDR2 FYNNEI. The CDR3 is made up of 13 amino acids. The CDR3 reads CASVRTENYGYTF. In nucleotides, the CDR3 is TGTGCCAGCGTACGGACCGAAAACTATGGCTACACCTTC.

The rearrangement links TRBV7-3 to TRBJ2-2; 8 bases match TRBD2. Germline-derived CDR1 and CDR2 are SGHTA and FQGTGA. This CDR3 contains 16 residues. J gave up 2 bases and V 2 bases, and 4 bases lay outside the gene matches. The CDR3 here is CASSLRAGANTGELFF. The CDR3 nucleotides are TGTGCCAGCAGCTTACGAGCGGGGGCTAACACCGGGGAGCTGTTTTTT.

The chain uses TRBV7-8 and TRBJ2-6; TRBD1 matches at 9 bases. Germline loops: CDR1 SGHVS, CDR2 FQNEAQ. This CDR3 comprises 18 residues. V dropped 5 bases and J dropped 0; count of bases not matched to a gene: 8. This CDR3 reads CASSTSGTGLSGANVLTF. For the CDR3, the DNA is TGTGCCAGCAGCACATCCGGGACAGGGCTCTCTGGGGCCAACGTCCTGACTTTC.

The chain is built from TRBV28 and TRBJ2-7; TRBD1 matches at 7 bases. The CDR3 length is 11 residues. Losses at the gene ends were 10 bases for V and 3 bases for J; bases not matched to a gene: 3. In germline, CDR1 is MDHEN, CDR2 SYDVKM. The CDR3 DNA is TGTGCCACCAGACAGGGCTACGAGCAGTACTTC. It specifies CATRQGYEQYF.

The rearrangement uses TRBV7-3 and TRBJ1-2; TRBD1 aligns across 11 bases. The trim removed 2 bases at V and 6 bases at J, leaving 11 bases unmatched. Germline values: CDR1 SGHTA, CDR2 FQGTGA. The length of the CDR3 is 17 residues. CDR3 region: CASSLLPPGTGGHGYTF. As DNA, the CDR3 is TGTGCCAGCAGCTTATTACCGCCCGGGACAGGGGGGCATGGCTACACCTTC. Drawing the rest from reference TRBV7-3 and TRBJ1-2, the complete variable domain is GAGVSQTPSNKVTEKGKYVELRCDPISGHTALYWYRQSLGQGPEFLIYFQGTGAADDSGLPNDRFFAVRPEGSVSTLKIQRTERGDSAVYLCASSLLPPGTGGHGYTFGSGTRLTVV.

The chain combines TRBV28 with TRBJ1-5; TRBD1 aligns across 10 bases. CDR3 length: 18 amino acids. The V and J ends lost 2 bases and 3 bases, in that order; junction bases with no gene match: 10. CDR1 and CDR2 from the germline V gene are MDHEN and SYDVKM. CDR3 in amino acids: CASSLRGTGDFFNQPQHF. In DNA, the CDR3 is TGTGCCAGCAGTTTAAGAGGGACAGGGGACTTTTTCAATCAGCCCCAGCATTTT.

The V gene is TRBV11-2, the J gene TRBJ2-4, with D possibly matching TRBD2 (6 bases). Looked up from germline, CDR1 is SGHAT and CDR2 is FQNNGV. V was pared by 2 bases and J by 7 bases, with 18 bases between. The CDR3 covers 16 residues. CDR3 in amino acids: CASSLQLALLGNIQYF. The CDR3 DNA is TGTGCCAGCAGCTTACAACTAGCTCTCTTGGGGAACATTCAGTACTTC.

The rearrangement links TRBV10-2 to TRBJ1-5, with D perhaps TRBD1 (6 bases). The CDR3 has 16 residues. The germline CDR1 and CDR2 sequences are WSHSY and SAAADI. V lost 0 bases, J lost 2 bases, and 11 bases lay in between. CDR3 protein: CASSESTGQGNQPQHF. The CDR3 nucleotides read TGCGCCAGCAGTGAGTCGACAGGCCAGGGCAATCAGCCCCAGCATTTT.

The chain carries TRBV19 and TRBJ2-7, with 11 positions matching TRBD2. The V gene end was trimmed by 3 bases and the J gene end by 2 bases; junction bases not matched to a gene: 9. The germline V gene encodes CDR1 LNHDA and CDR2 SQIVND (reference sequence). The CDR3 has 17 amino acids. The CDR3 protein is CASSIRPLLAGAYEQYF. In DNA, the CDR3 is TGTGCCAGTAGTATTCGCCCTTTACTAGCGGGGGCCTACGAGCAGTACTTC.

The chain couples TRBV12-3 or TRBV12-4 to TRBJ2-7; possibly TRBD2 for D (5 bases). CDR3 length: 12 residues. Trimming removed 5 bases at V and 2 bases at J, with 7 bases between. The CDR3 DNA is TGTGCCAGCAGTCCGCGGGCCTACGAGCAGTACTTC. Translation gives CASSPRAYEQYF.

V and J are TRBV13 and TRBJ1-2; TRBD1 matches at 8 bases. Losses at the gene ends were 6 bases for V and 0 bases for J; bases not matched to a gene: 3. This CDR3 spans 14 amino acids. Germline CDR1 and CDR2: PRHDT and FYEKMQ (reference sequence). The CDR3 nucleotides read TGTGCCAGCAGTCAGGACAGGGCTAACTATGGCTACACCTTC. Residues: CASSQDRANYGYTF.

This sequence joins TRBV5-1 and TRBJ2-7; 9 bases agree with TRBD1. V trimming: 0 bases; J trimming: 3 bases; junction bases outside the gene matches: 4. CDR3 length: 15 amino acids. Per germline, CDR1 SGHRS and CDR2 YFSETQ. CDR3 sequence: CASSLGTGDLYEQYF. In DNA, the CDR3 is TGCGCCAGCAGCTTGGGGACAGGGGACCTCTACGAGCAGTACTTC. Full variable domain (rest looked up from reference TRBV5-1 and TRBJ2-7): KAGVTQTPRYLIKTRGQQVTLSCSPISGHRSVSWYQQTPGQGLQFLFEYFSETQRNKGNFPGRFSGRQFSNSRSEMNVSTLELGDSALYLCASSLGTGDLYEQYFGPGTRLTVT.

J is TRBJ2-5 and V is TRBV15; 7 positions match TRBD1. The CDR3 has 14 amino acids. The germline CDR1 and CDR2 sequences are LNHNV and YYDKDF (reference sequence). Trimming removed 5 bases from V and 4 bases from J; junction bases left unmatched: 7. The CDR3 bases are TGTGCCACCAGCCGCGGACAGGCCCGAGAGACCCAGTACTTC. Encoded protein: CATSRGQARETQYF.

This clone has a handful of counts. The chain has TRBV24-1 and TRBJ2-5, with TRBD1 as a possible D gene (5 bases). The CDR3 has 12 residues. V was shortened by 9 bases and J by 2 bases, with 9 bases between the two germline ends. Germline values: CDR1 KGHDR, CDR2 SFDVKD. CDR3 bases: TGTGCCACCGGACAAAATCAAGAGACCCAGTACTTC. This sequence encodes CATGQNQETQYF.

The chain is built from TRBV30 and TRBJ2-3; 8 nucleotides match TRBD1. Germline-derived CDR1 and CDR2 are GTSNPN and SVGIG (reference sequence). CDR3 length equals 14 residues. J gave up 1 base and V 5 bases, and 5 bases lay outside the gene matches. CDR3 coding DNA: TGTGCCTGGGGGCCGGGACAGGGCACAGATACGCAGTATTTT. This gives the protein CAWGPGQGTDTQYF.

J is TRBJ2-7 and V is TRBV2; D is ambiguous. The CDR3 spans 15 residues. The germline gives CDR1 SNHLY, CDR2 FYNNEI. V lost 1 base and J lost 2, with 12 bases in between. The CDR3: CASSEEAMVTYEQYF. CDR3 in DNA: TGTGCCAGCAGTGAAGAGGCCATGGTTACCTACGAGCAGTACTTC.